The 20 T cell receptor beta chains presented below share a single source sample, sequenced in a study of T cell repertoires in cytomegalovirus infection. TCRdb redid the calling of the reads with MiXCR, one entry per CDR3 protein. The profile shows roughly 500,000 distinct CDR3 sequences, around 35% of them singletons. Which antigens these TCRs recognize remains unknown. The input for sequencing was cultured PBMCs, taken from culture after CMV antigen stimulation. The receptors shown here come from a human donor in good health (CMV status not recorded). Some clones in this sample may be carry-over from other donors' samples.

This clonotype was observed a handful of times. The V gene is TRBV7-2, the J gene TRBJ2-5; 8 bases map to TRBD2. The CDR3 runs 14 residues. Germline V lookup: CDR1 SGHTA, CDR2 FQGNSA. The junction had 6 bases not matched to a gene; V was cut back by 5 bases and J by 4 bases. The chain's CDR3 is CASSPRGGVETQYF. The CDR3 DNA sequence: TGTGCCAGCAGCCCTCGGGGGGGAGTAGAGACCCAGTACTTC. Together with reference TRBV7-2 and TRBJ2-5, the CDR3 gives the full variable domain: GAGVSQSPSNKVTEKGKDVELRCDPISGHTALYWYRQSLGQGLEFLIYFQGNSAPDKSGLPSDRFSAERTGGSVSTLTIQRTQQEDSAVYLCASSPRGGVETQYFGPGTRLLVL.

This clonotype came up a few times. The chain employs TRBV6-1 and TRBJ2-5, with TRBD1 matching 10 bases. Germline-derived CDR1 and CDR2 are MNHNS and SASEGT. The V gene end was trimmed by 5 bases and the J gene end by 5 bases; junction bases not matched to a gene: 5. The CDR3 is made up of 14 amino acids. The CDR3 spells CASSPGTGVETQYF. CDR3 coding DNA: TGTGCCAGCAGTCCCGGGACAGGGGTTGAGACCCAGTACTTC.

CDR3 sequence: CASSPRRGWGGSTDTQYF. CDR3 nucleotides: TGTGCCAGCAGTCCGCGCAGGGGGTGGGGGGGAAGCACAGATACGCAGTATTTT. The rearrangement links TRBV12-3 or TRBV12-4 to TRBJ2-3; the D gene could be TRBD1 or TRBD2 (7 bases each). V was cut by 5 bases and J by 0 bases, with 21 bases left in between. CDR3 length: 18 residues.

This clonotype was seen more than once but under ten times. This rearrangement joins TRBV7-2 to TRBJ2-7; D ambiguous. Germline assignment: CDR1 SGHTA and CDR2 FQGNSA. The CDR3 extends over 15 amino acids. Trimming pared 1 base from V and 2 bases from J, leaving 12 bases between. CDR3 DNA: TGTGCCAGCAGCTTAGTTGGGGAATCAACCTACGAGCAGTACTTC. This codes for CASSLVGESTYEQYF.

This clonotype was detected only a few times. CDR3 sequence: CASSLRTFRGGKTQYF. CDR3 DNA sequence: TGTGCCAGCAGCCTGAGGACCTTTAGAGGGGGAAAGACCCAGTACTTC. The chain uses TRBV7-2 and TRBJ2-5, with D possibly being TRBD1 (6 bases). The germline CDR1 and CDR2 sequences are SGHTA and FQGNSA. This CDR3 is built from 16 residues. Trimming removed 5 bases at V and 6 bases at J, with 22 bases between. Full variable domain (rest looked up from reference TRBV7-2 and TRBJ2-5): GAGVSQSPSNKVTEKGKDVELRCDPISGHTALYWYRQSLGQGLEFLIYFQGNSAPDKSGLPSDRFSAERTGGSVSTLTIQRTQQEDSAVYLCASSLRTFRGGKTQYFGPGTRLLVL.

The V call is TRBV12-3 or TRBV12-4, the J call TRBJ2-1; D is tentatively TRBD1 or TRBD2 (5 bases each). The V gene lost 2 bases and the J gene lost 6 bases, with 14 bases spanning the gap. CDR3 length: 15 amino acids. The CDR3 here is CASSLPGPKGNEQFF. For the CDR3, the DNA is TGTGCCAGCAGTTTACCGGGGCCTAAGGGCAATGAGCAGTTCTTC.

The rearrangement uses TRBV15 and TRBJ2-4; D perhaps matches TRBD2 (5 bases). Trimming removed 2 bases from V and 6 bases from J, with 8 bases in between. This CDR3 is built from 13 residues. Germline-derived CDR1 and CDR2 are LNHNV and YYDKDF (reference sequence). The CDR3: CATSRTRGNIQYF. CDR3 DNA: TGTGCCACCAGCAGAACCCGGGGAAACATTCAGTACTTC.

This clonotype was observed a handful of times. The chain uses TRBV12-3 or TRBV12-4 and TRBJ2-3, with 7 bases lining up with TRBD2. V was clipped by 6 bases and J by 1 base; unmatched bases: 13. This CDR3 region has 17 residues. In nucleotides, the CDR3 is TGTGCCAGCAGGGTCTCTACTCGGGAGGCGGGCACAGATACGCAGTATTTT. Residues: CASRVSTREAGTDTQYF.

The chain combines TRBV29-1 with TRBJ2-1; 7 bases map to TRBD2. The V and J ends lost 7 bases and 7 bases, in that order; junction bases with no gene match: 10. CDR3 length: 13 residues. In germline, CDR1 is SQVTM, CDR2 ANQGSEA. Here the CDR3 reads CSGAGGGLNEQFF. CDR3 coding DNA: TGCAGCGGGGCCGGGGGAGGGCTTAATGAGCAGTTCTTC.

The CDR3 DNA sequence: TGTGCCAGCAGCTCAGGCTACGAGACCCAGTACTTC. It specifies CASSSGYETQYF. The chain recombines TRBV7-2 with TRBJ2-5; no reliable D call. Germline values: CDR1 SGHTA, CDR2 FQGNSA. This CDR3 region has 12 residues. The V end lost 4 bases, the J end lost 5 bases, and 8 bases lay between the germline ends.

This clonotype has just a few counts. The DNA of the CDR3 is TGTGCCAGCAGCACAGGACAGGGGGGGGGCTACGAGCAGTACGTC. Translated, it gives CASSTGQGGGYEQYV. The J gene is TRBJ2-7, the V gene TRBV6-6; TRBD1 aligns across 10 bases. The V gene's germline CDR1 is MNHNY and CDR2 SVGAGI (reference sequence). The CDR3 is made up of 15 amino acids. The V gene end was trimmed by 6 bases and the J gene end by 3 bases; junction bases not matched to a gene: 8.

This clonotype has more than one count but fewer than ten. The chain combines TRBV11-2 with TRBJ2-5; 9 bases match TRBD1. CDR3 length: 17 residues. From germline, CDR1 is SGHAT and CDR2 FQNNGV. Unmatched junction bases numbered 10, after V lost 5 bases and J lost 0 bases. CDR3 nucleotide sequence: TGTGCCAGCAGCCAATACCCGGACAGGGGTTACCAAGAGACCCAGTACTTC. Amino acids: CASSQYPDRGYQETQYF.

This clonotype showed up just a few times. The J gene is TRBJ2-5, the V gene TRBV28, with TRBD2 matching 7 bases. CDR1 is MDHEN, CDR2 SYDVKM, per germline. This CDR3 contains 12 residues. The J segment lost 4 bases and the V segment lost 7 bases, leaving 3 bases of the junction unmatched. The CDR3 DNA is TGTGCCAGCACCTGGGGGGGAGAGACCCAGTACTTC. It codes for CASTWGGETQYF.

The chain employs TRBV28 and TRBJ2-7, with a tentative D call TRBD1 (6 bases). Germline CDR1 MDHEN, CDR2 SYDVKM. The CDR3 runs 12 residues. Trimming took off 7 bases at V and 4 bases at J, with 11 bases between the two ends. The CDR3 DNA is TGTGCCAGCAATGTCAGGGGTTACGAGCAGTACTTC. It codes for CASNVRGYEQYF.

CDR3 DNA sequence: TGTGCCAGCAGTTTGAGGGACGGACACTACGAGCAGTACGTC. This encodes CASSLRDGHYEQYV. The genes are TRBV27 and TRBJ2-7; D possibly uses TRBD1 or TRBD2 (5 bases each). Germline-derived CDR1 and CDR2 are MNHEY and SMNVEV (reference sequence). The V end lost 3 bases, the J end lost 3 bases, and 12 bases lay between the germline ends. CDR3 length equals 14 residues.

This clonotype appeared a few times. The gene calls are TRBV20-1 and TRBJ1-6; perhaps TRBD1 as D (5 bases). Trimming left V 6 bases short and J 9 bases short, with 27 bases between. The CDR3 has 17 amino acids. From germline, CDR1 is DFQATT and CDR2 SNEGSKA (reference sequence). Written as DNA, the CDR3 is TGCAGTGCCTCGAGGGGTGATCGGGGCGGGAGTAGTTCACCCCTCCACTTT. This gives the protein CSASRGDRGGSSSPLHF.

The chain joins TRBV27 to TRBJ2-3; 7 bases map to TRBD1. The CDR3 runs to 14 residues. In germline, CDR1 is MNHEY, CDR2 SMNVEV (reference sequence). The V segment lost 7 bases and the J segment 4 bases; nucleotides outside the gene matches: 8. CDR3 sequence: CASNRGDGADTQYF. As DNA, the CDR3 is TGTGCCAGCAACAGGGGTGACGGAGCAGATACGCAGTATTTT.

This sequence joins TRBV27 and TRBJ2-7; D is unresolved. This CDR3 spans 15 amino acids. V lost 6 bases, J lost 3 bases, and 18 bases lay in between. The germline V gene has CDR1 MNHEY and CDR2 SMNVEV (reference sequence). Written as DNA, the CDR3 is TGTGCCAGCAGACCCTACGCTGGCACCTTCTACGAGCAGTACTTC. This sequence encodes CASRPYAGTFYEQYF.

This chain joins TRBV4-3 and TRBJ2-1; 7 nucleotides match TRBD2. Germline trimming cut 2 bases from V and 0 bases from J; bases unmatched to any gene: 4. This CDR3 region has 16 residues. The germline V gene encodes CDR1 LGHNA and CDR2 YSLEER. This CDR3 reads CASSQRAGSSYNEQFF. CDR3 DNA: TGCGCCAGCAGCCAAAGAGCGGGGAGCTCCTACAATGAGCAGTTCTTC.

This clonotype was seen at least ten times. The genes are TRBV12-3 or TRBV12-4 and TRBJ2-7; D call uncertain. The CDR3 totals 13 residues. V lost 3 bases, J lost 3 bases, and 9 bases lay in between. CDR3: CASSFNRNYEQYF. DNA for the CDR3: TGTGCCAGCAGTTTTAACAGAAACTACGAGCAGTACTTC.